The TCR beta chain described here comes from a study of chemoradiotherapy in HPV16-positive cancers. In its sample, this clone was seen a few times. V shed 5 bases, J shed 8 bases, and the junction held 11 bases outside the gene matches. Germline V CDR1 and CDR2: SEHNR, FQNEAQ (reference sequence). This CDR3 region has 15 residues. Sequenced by immunoSEQ multiplex PCR; TCRdb stores in-frame clones only, minus some. The table records tens of thousands of clones, 88% of them present only once. The origin of this receptor is a human donor with HPV-associated anogenital cancer. The source was blood, collected from a patient who underwent chemoradiotherapy. The V call is TRBV7-9, the J call TRBJ1-4, with 7 bases identical to TRBD1. CDR3 sequence (DNA): TGTGCCAGCAGCCTACGGCTTGGACAGGAAGAAAAACTGTTTTTT. The encoded protein is CASSLRLGQEEKLFF.